Following are 20 T cell receptor beta chains from one sample sequenced in a study of response to subunit inactivated influenza vaccine. MiXCR, applied by TCRdb to the RT-PCR reads, yields one record per CDR3 protein. The data contain about 570,000 distinct CDR3 sequences, 10% to 12% of them singletons. This sample also belongs to another study, concerning T cells expressing NK-cell markers. From that second work: In generating TCR beta cDNA, 5'RACE template switching with UMIs was used.

The sequencing here drew on PBMCs from blood, taken on the day of vaccination. These receptors all come from a man between 50 and 59 years old who received an inactivated influenza vaccine.

This clonotype has ten or more counts. The V and J genes are TRBV6-2 or TRBV6-3 and TRBJ2-5; D is uncertain. Deletions cut 4 bases from V and 3 bases from J, with 9 bases between. Germline CDR1 and CDR2: MNHEY and SVGEGT. The CDR3 is 13 residues long. CDR3 nucleotides: TGTGCCAGCAGTTCCCACGACGAAGAGACCCAGTACTTC. This sequence encodes CASSSHDEETQYF.

The rearrangement joins TRBV7-8 to TRBJ2-5, with D possibly matching TRBD1 (6 bases). The CDR3 runs 16 residues. The germline V gene encodes CDR1 SGHVS and CDR2 FQNEAQ. The V end lost 4 bases, the J end lost 0 bases, and 15 bases lay between the germline ends. The CDR3 DNA reads as TGTGCCAGCAGCTGGCAAAGAGACAGGTACCAAGAGACCCAGTACTTC. This translates into CASSWQRDRYQETQYF.

The rearrangement uses TRBV7-2 and TRBJ2-2; D gene ambiguous. V lost 7 bases, J lost 5 bases, and 14 bases lay in between. CDR3 length equals 14 residues. CDR1 and CDR2 (germline): SGHTA, FQGNSA. The CDR3: CASTSPGRTGELFF. DNA for the CDR3: TGTGCCAGCACCTCCCCCGGCCGAACCGGGGAGCTGTTTTTT.

This clonotype appeared a few times. This chain links TRBV6-5 with TRBJ1-2; 11 bases line up with TRBD1. The CDR3 is 15 residues long. Unmatched junction bases numbered 5, after V lost 4 bases and J lost 4 bases. The germline gives CDR1 MNHEY, CDR2 SVGAGI. The CDR3 region is CASSSTGTGGYGYTF. The CDR3 nucleotides are TGTGCCAGCAGTTCGACCGGGACAGGGGGCTATGGCTACACCTTC.

This clonotype was seen only a few times. This chain uses TRBV7-8 with TRBJ2-3; unclear D gene. The V gene lost 3 bases and the J gene lost 0 bases, with 10 bases spanning the gap. This CDR3 has 15 residues. The germline V gene encodes CDR1 SGHVS and CDR2 FQNEAQ. The CDR3 region is CASSLYRRSTDTQYF. The CDR3 DNA sequence: TGTGCCAGCAGCTTGTATCGGAGAAGCACAGATACGCAGTATTTT.

This clonotype has more than one count but fewer than ten. The V call is TRBV28, the J call TRBJ1-2; weak D call: TRBD1 (6 bases). The CDR3 has 13 amino acids. Germline V CDR1 and CDR2: MDHEN, SYDVKM. Trimming took 6 bases from V and 4 from J, leaving 12 bases between them. CDR3 amino acids: CASRPGGGYGYTF. In nucleotides, the CDR3 is TGTGCCAGCAGACCCGGAGGGGGCTATGGCTACACCTTC.

J is TRBJ2-1 and V is TRBV12-3 or TRBV12-4, with a possible D match to TRBD1 (6 bases). The CDR3 totals 15 residues. Trimming removed 5 bases at V and 6 bases at J, with 17 bases between. The CDR3 DNA reads as TGTGCCAGCAGTCCCCGACAGGCGGTGAGCAATGAGCAGTTCTTC. It yields the protein CASSPRQAVSNEQFF.

The V gene is TRBV5-1, the J gene TRBJ2-1; 14 bases agree with TRBD2. V trimming: 4 bases; J trimming: 4 bases; junction bases outside the gene matches: 7. The V gene's germline CDR1 is SGHRS and CDR2 YFSETQ. The CDR3 covers 17 residues. CDR3 region: CASSRGLAGGGYNEQFF. For the CDR3, the DNA is TGCGCCAGCAGCAGAGGACTAGCGGGAGGTGGATACAATGAGCAGTTCTTC.

The chain is built from TRBV28 and TRBJ2-7, with D perhaps being TRBD1 or TRBD2 (6 bases each). V lost 10 bases and J 1 base, leaving 20 bases between the germline ends. The CDR3 spans 15 residues. The germline V gene has CDR1 MDHEN and CDR2 SYDVKM. CDR3 sequence reads: CATSWGALSSYEQYF. Here the CDR3 DNA reads TGTGCCACCAGCTGGGGGGCACTCAGTTCCTACGAGCAGTACTTC.

This clonotype appeared a few times. The V gene is TRBV7-3, the J gene TRBJ2-7, with TRBD2 identical over 9 bases. The CDR3 length is 15 residues. Trimming removed 2 bases from V and 3 bases from J; junction bases left unmatched: 5. Germline V gene lookup returns CDR1 SGHTA and CDR2 FQGTGA. CDR3 DNA sequence: TGTGCCAGCAGCTTAGGAGCGGGAGGTTACTACGAGCAGTACTTC. Amino acid sequence: CASSLGAGGYYEQYF.

V and J are TRBV20-1 and TRBJ2-7; D possibly corresponds to TRBD1 (6 bases). CDR1 is DFQATT, CDR2 SNEGSKA, per germline (reference sequence). The V and J ends lost 1 base and 1 base respectively, with 14 bases between them. The CDR3 is 15 residues long. CDR3 protein: CSARVTGTLSYEQYF. The CDR3 region has the DNA TGCAGTGCTAGAGTCACCGGGACACTATCCTACGAGCAGTACTTC.

This clonotype appeared a few times. The gene calls are TRBV19 and TRBJ1-2; D may be TRBD1 (5 bases). The V and J ends lost 8 bases and 8 bases respectively, with 21 bases between them. Per the germline V gene, CDR1 is LNHDA and CDR2 is SQIVND (reference sequence). The CDR3 covers 14 residues. CDR3 amino acids: CASVSAGQGGGYTF. CDR3 sequence (DNA): TGTGCCAGTGTATCAGCCGGGCAGGGTGGAGGCTACACCTTC.

This clonotype was found a few times. The genes are TRBV5-1 and TRBJ2-1; 14 bases align to TRBD2. Germline trimming cut 4 bases from V and 7 bases from J; bases unmatched to any gene: 10. This CDR3 contains 17 residues. Germline loops: CDR1 SGHRS, CDR2 YFSETQ. CDR3 region: CASSHGLAGGHGNEQFF. In DNA, the CDR3 is TGCGCCAGCAGCCACGGACTAGCGGGGGGACACGGGAATGAGCAGTTCTTC. The whole variable domain, remainder taken from reference TRBV5-1 and TRBJ2-1, is KAGVTQTPRYLIKTRGQQVTLSCSPISGHRSVSWYQQTPGQGLQFLFEYFSETQRNKGNFPGRFSGRQFSNSRSEMNVSTLELGDSALYLCASSHGLAGGHGNEQFFGPGTRLTVL.

This rearrangement joins TRBV12-3 or TRBV12-4 to TRBJ1-2; TRBD1 matches 7 bases. The V and J ends lost 6 bases and 2 bases, in that order; junction bases with no gene match: 6. The CDR3 is made up of 14 amino acids. CDR3 sequence: CASRGTVQNYGYTF. The CDR3 DNA reads TGTGCCAGCAGGGGGACAGTCCAAAACTATGGCTACACCTTC.

The J gene is TRBJ2-1, the V gene TRBV20-1; D gene ambiguous. There are 14 residues in the CDR3. CDR1 and CDR2 from the germline V gene are DFQATT and SNEGSKA (reference sequence). Trimming shortened V by 3 bases and J by 0 bases, and 9 bases separated the two germline ends. In nucleotides, the CDR3 is TGCAGTGCTAGTTACGGCCGCTCCTACAATGAGCAGTTCTTC. This codes for CSASYGRSYNEQFF.

This clonotype was counted a few times. This chain uses TRBV11-2 with TRBJ2-5; D is unclear. V was cut by 5 bases and J by 3 bases, with 13 bases left in between. Germline loops: CDR1 SGHAT, CDR2 FQNNGV. There are 14 residues in the CDR3. The CDR3 DNA reads as TGTGCCAGCAGCCCTAGGCCATCGGAAGAGACCCAGTACTTC. Its translation is CASSPRPSEETQYF.

This chain uses TRBV20-1 with TRBJ2-3; D may match TRBD1 or TRBD2 (5 bases each). The CDR3 is 18 amino acids. Germline values: CDR1 DFQATT, CDR2 SNEGSKA (reference sequence). With 1 base removed from V and 5 bases from J, the gap between germline ends came to 25 bases. The CDR3 here is CSARGELLGTPLRDTQYF. The CDR3 DNA is TGCAGTGCTAGAGGGGAATTATTAGGGACCCCCCTTAGAGATACGCAGTATTTT.

V gene TRBV29-1 combines with J gene TRBJ2-7; 8 nucleotides agree with TRBD1. V lost 7 bases to trimming and J lost 0 bases; unmatched junction nucleotides: 5. The germline V gene has CDR1 SQVTM and CDR2 ANQGSEA. The CDR3 contains 13 residues. CDR3 residues: CSGEDRDSYEQYF. The CDR3 DNA reads as TGCAGCGGCGAGGACAGGGACTCCTACGAGCAGTACTTC.

This clonotype was detected only a few times. The rearrangement uses TRBV3-1 and TRBJ2-3; D gene ambiguous. This CDR3 spans 16 amino acids. The germline V gene has CDR1 LGHDT and CDR2 YNNKEL (reference sequence). V dropped 0 bases and J dropped 2 bases, with 12 bases sitting between them. As DNA, the CDR3 is TGTGCCAGCAGCCAAGATTACAGCCTAATCACAGATACGCAGTATTTT. Amino acids: CASSQDYSLITDTQYF.

The chain couples TRBV20-1 to TRBJ2-7; no clear D. There are 15 residues in the CDR3. Germline lookup yields CDR1 DFQATT and CDR2 SNEGSKA (reference sequence). V lost 0 bases and J lost 4, with 16 bases in between. The CDR3 DNA sequence: TGCAGTGCTAGAGATGGCCTAGTCAGGTTATACGAGCAGTACTTC. It yields the protein CSARDGLVRLYEQYF.